This T cell receptor (beta chain) was sequenced in a study of CXCR3-negative and CXCR3-positive naive CD8 T cells. Study findings and constraints: CXCR3-negative naive cells had less hydrophobic TRB CDR3s than did CXCR3-positive naive cells.

In germline, CDR1 is SGHRS, CDR2 YFSETQ. CDR3 size: 17 residues. A CD45RO-CCR7+CD27+CD95- profile was what naive CD8+ T cells displayed. Concerning this clonotype: Its antigen remains unknown.

Preparation of TRB cDNA libraries relied on 5' RACE carrying UMI labels. For each CDR3 protein, TCRdb gives one entry from its re-call of the 5' RACE reads, without DNA. The sample table includes about 84,000 distinct CDR3 sequences. Input material: naive CXCR3+ CD8+ T cells from blood. Subset given: CD45RO-CCR7+CD27+CD95- naive CD8+ T cells expressing CXCR3 (TNR3+). This chain joins TRBV5-1 and TRBJ2-2; TCRdb's D call of TRBD1 is untestable without DNA. This clonotype originated in a human donor in good health. Some clones in this sample may be carry-over from other donors' samples. The CDR3 spells CASSTFLGGGRLGELFF.